These 17 T cell receptor beta chains were sequenced from one sample in a study of control samples from healthy donors and cancer patients. Sequencing was performed with immunoSEQ multiplex PCR; in TCRdb, only in-frame clones are kept and a portion is missing. This repertoire shows approximately 41,000 clones, roughly 94% found once; its top ten account for approximately 24%. Sequenced input: blood. The receptors derive from a man aged 60-69 years in good health.

Notes on this clone: A read error may produce the germline difference seen at one junction end. The gene calls are TRBV2 and TRBJ2-5; 7 nucleotides match TRBD2. CDR3 length equals 14 residues. Germline-derived CDR1 and CDR2 are SNHLY and FYNNEI. CDR3 protein: CASSEGTTQETQYF. In nucleotides, the CDR3 is TGTGCCAGCAGCGAAGGGACTACACAAGAGACCCAGTACTTC.

The CDR3 loop reads CASSPPPGVSNQPQHF. The CDR3 DNA is TGTGCCAGCAGTCCCCCCCCAGGAGTAAGCAATCAGCCCCAGCATTTT. The V call is TRBV27, the J call TRBJ1-5; D is unclear. This CDR3 region has 16 residues. CDR1 is MNHEY and CDR2 is SMNVEV in the germline V gene (reference sequence). Trimming pared 5 bases from V and 1 base from J, leaving 15 bases between.

The rearrangement joins TRBV4-1 to TRBJ1-5; no definite D call. The germline CDR1 and CDR2 sequences are MGHRA and YSYEKL. The V end lost 3 bases, the J end lost 9 bases, and 18 bases lay between the germline ends. The CDR3 extends over 15 amino acids. CDR3 bases: TGCGCCAGCAGCCACTCCCTCTTTGGGGATGGGCCCCAGCATTTT. It codes for CASSHSLFGDGPQHF.

The chain couples TRBV19 to TRBJ1-4; D might be TRBD1 (5 bases). The V end was cut by 6 bases, the J end by 7 bases, with 9 bases between. The CDR3 length is 12 residues. Per the germline V gene, CDR1 is LNHDA and CDR2 is SQIVND (reference sequence). CDR3 loop: CASRRGTEKLFF. The CDR3 nucleotides read TGTGCCAGTAGACGGGGGACTGAAAAACTGTTTTTT. Together with reference TRBV19 and TRBJ1-4, the CDR3 gives the full variable domain: DGGITQSPKYLFRKEGQNVTLSCEQNLNHDAMYWYRQDPGQGLRLIYYSQIVNDFQKGDIAEGYSVSREKKESFPLTVTSAQKNPTAFYLCASRRGTEKLFFGSGTQLSVL.

In nucleotides, the CDR3 is TGTGCCAGCAGTCCCGGGACTAGCCTTCACAGATTGACGCAGTATTTT. As protein: CASSPGTSLHRLTQYF. The chain uses TRBV11-1 and TRBJ2-3; 9 bases match TRBD2. CDR1 and CDR2 (germline): SGHAT, FQDESV (reference sequence). V dropped 6 bases and J dropped 9; count of bases not matched to a gene: 16. The CDR3 extends over 16 amino acids.

CDR3 region: CASTILGVTGNQPQHF. CDR3 coding DNA: TGTGCCAGCACCATACTCGGGGTAACTGGCAATCAGCCCCAGCATTTT. The V call is TRBV28, the J call TRBJ1-5; no clear D gene. V dropped 7 bases and J dropped 2 bases, with 18 bases sitting between them. Looked up from germline, CDR1 is MDHEN and CDR2 is SYDVKM. CDR3 length: 16 amino acids.

The chain recombines TRBV28 with TRBJ2-3; 11 bases agree with TRBD2. The length of the CDR3 is 15 residues. CDR1 MDHEN and CDR2 SYDVKM come from the germline V gene. With 3 bases clipped from V and 5 bases from J, the junction kept 4 bases outside the gene matches. In nucleotides, the CDR3 is TGTGCCAGCAGTTTTGTAGCGGGAGGGAAAGATACGCAGTATTTT. Its translation is CASSFVAGGKDTQYF.

The rearrangement uses TRBV20-1 and TRBJ2-5; 7 bases are shared with TRBD2. This CDR3 region has 13 residues. CDR1 and CDR2 (germline): DFQATT, SNEGSKA (reference sequence). V shed 3 bases, J shed 7 bases, and the junction held 8 bases outside the gene matches. The CDR3, as DNA: TGCAGTGCTAGTTCCGCGGGAGACGGGACCCAGTACTTC. Translating gives CSASSAGDGTQYF.

The V call is TRBV15, the J call TRBJ1-3, with a weak D call TRBD1 (5 bases). Germline V gives CDR1 LNHNV, CDR2 YYDKDF (reference sequence). V was pared by 3 bases and J by 0 bases, with 21 bases between. The CDR3 has 19 residues. In DNA form, the CDR3 reads TGTGCCACCAGCAGCCCCCCCCGGGGCACCCAAAGCTCTGGAAACACCATATATTTT. Its protein is CATSSPPRGTQSSGNTIYF.

This clone appeared once. The chain recombines TRBV7-2 with TRBJ2-2; unclear D gene. The CDR3 has 15 amino acids. Trimming removed 1 base at V and 4 bases at J, with 10 bases between. Germline-derived CDR1 and CDR2 are SGHTA and FQGNSA. The CDR3 bases are TGTGCCAGCAGCTTAGGGGTTCCGGGCACCGGGGAGCTGTTTTTT. This encodes CASSLGVPGTGELFF.

This clone has just a few counts. The chain is built from TRBV6-5 and TRBJ1-1, with D tentatively TRBD1 (5 bases). The germline V and J ends were trimmed by 10 bases and 4 bases, with 19 bases remaining between them. This CDR3 region has 14 residues. From germline, CDR1 is MNHEY and CDR2 SVGAGI. The CDR3 region has the DNA TGTGCCACCTCTAGGATGGGGGTGAGCACTGAAGCTTTCTTT. It specifies CATSRMGVSTEAFF.

This rearrangement joins TRBV11-3 to TRBJ2-4, with a weak D call TRBD2 (5 bases). The CDR3 contains 15 residues. CDR1 and CDR2 (germline): SGHNT, YENEEA. The V end was cut by 2 bases, the J end by 1 base, with 9 bases between. In DNA form, the CDR3 reads TGTGCCAGCAGCTTAACCGGGAACGCCAAAAACATTCAGTACTTC. It codes for CASSLTGNAKNIQYF.

With respect to this clone: The sample carries other DNA sequences with the same CDR3. The rearrangement joins TRBV19 to TRBJ2-2; weak D call: TRBD1 (5 bases). Trimming stripped 5 bases from V and 1 base from J, with 11 bases between. The CDR3 totals 15 residues. Germline loops: CDR1 LNHDA, CDR2 SQIVND (reference sequence). The CDR3 sequence is CASSLGQGNTGELFF. The DNA for the CDR3 is TGTGCCAGTAGTCTCGGGCAGGGGAACACCGGGGAGCTGTTTTTT.

The genes are TRBV27 and TRBJ2-3; the match to TRBD2 covers 7 bases. The CDR3 covers 15 residues. Germline V gene lookup returns CDR1 MNHEY and CDR2 SMNVEV (reference sequence). V lost 1 base, J lost 1 base, and 2 bases stayed unmatched. The CDR3 DNA reads TGTGCCAGCAGTTTATATGGGGGGGGCACAGATACGCAGTATTTT. Its translation: CASSLYGGGTDTQYF.

This chain connects TRBV7-9 to TRBJ2-1, with unresolved D. This CDR3 comprises 13 residues. Trimming removed 1 base from V and 6 bases from J, with 7 bases in between. Germline assignment: CDR1 SEHNR and CDR2 FQNEAQ (reference sequence). CDR3 residues: CASSLGISNEQFF. The DNA of the CDR3 is TGTGCCAGCAGCTTAGGGATCTCCAATGAGCAGTTCTTC. The full variable domain, with the rest looked up from reference TRBV7-9 and TRBJ2-1, is DTGVSQNPRHKITKRGQNVTFRCDPISEHNRLYWYRQTLGQGPEFLTYFQNEAQLEKSRLLSDRFSAERPKGSFSTLEIQRTEQGDSAMYLCASSLGISNEQFFGPGTRLTVL.

The CDR3 here is CAISEERAAETQYF. CDR3 sequence (DNA): TGTGCCATCAGTGAGGAGCGGGCGGCAGAGACCCAGTACTTC. The rearrangement links TRBV10-3 to TRBJ2-5; tentative D call: TRBD2 (6 bases). Germline lookup yields CDR1 ENHRY and CDR2 SYGVKD. The V gene lost 2 bases and the J gene lost 4 bases, with 11 bases spanning the gap. The CDR3 has 14 amino acids.

In the case of this clone: Other nucleotide sequences in the sample specify the same CDR3. The chain is built from TRBV28 and TRBJ1-6; D gene uncertain. V lost 6 bases, J lost 7 bases, and 22 bases lay in between. Germline-derived CDR1 and CDR2 are MDHEN and SYDVKM. The CDR3 length is 17 residues. The CDR3: CASRILGRLGANSPLHF. The CDR3 coding sequence is TGTGCCAGCAGAATTTTAGGGCGGTTAGGAGCAAATTCACCCCTCCACTTT.